This T cell receptor (beta chain) is drawn from a study of resident and recirculating memory T cells in vitiligo. In germline, CDR1 is LGHNA, CDR2 YSLEER. The CDR3 length is 18 residues. V shed 0 bases and J shed 0 bases, with 12 bases lying between them. Here immunoSEQ multiplex PCR was the method, and the copy in TCRdb shows in-frame clones only, minus some. The profile shows tens of thousands of clones, approximately 90% of them singletons. The sample comprised blood. V is TRBV4-3 and J is TRBJ2-6, with D maybe TRBD1 (6 bases). The sequence was collected from a male donor with vitiligo. DNA of the CDR3: TGCGCCAGCAGCCAAGATCAGTGGGACACCTCTGGGGCCAACGTCCTGACTTTC. Translation: CASSQDQWDTSGANVLTF.